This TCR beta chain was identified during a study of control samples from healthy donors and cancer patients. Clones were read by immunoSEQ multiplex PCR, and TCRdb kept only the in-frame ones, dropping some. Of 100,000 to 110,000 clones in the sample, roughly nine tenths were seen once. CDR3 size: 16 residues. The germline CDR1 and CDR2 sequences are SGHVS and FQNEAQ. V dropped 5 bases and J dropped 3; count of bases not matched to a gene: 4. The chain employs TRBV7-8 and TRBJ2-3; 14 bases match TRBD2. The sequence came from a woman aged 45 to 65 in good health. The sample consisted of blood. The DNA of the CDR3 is TGTGCCAGCAGCCGCGGACTAGCGGGAGGTACAGATACGCAGTATTTT. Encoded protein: CASSRGLAGGTDTQYF.